The 21 T cell receptor beta chains below come from one sample, sequenced in a study of blood T cell repertoires in COVID-19. Profiling relied on immunoSEQ multiplex PCR, and the TCRdb table lists in-frame clones only, not all of them. The sample records about 430,000 clones, over 75% being singletons. Sample: PBMCs or T cells enriched from blood (not recorded which). The source is a woman between 18 and 30 years old who had been exposed to COVID-19.

The V and J genes are TRBV29-1 and TRBJ1-2; D gene unclear. Trimming left V 3 bases short and J 6 bases short, with 8 bases between. The CDR3 contains 11 residues. Germline loops: CDR1 SQVTM, CDR2 ANQGSEA. DNA for the CDR3: TGCAGCGTTGAGCGGGAGGATGGCTACACCTTC. Protein product: CSVEREDGYTF.

The chain joins TRBV10-3 to TRBJ1-5; D not resolved. V lost 3 bases and J lost 3, with 9 bases in between. Germline V CDR1 and CDR2: ENHRY, SYGVKD. The CDR3 is made up of 14 amino acids. Here the CDR3 reads CAISEVGTNQPQHF. CDR3 coding DNA: TGTGCCATCAGTGAAGTGGGCACCAATCAGCCCCAGCATTTT.

This chain uses TRBV28 with TRBJ2-7; 10 bases line up with TRBD1. CDR3 size: 15 residues. The germline gives CDR1 MDHEN, CDR2 SYDVKM. Trimming removed 6 bases from V and 4 bases from J; junction bases left unmatched: 9. The CDR3: CASRTPGQGKYEQYF. CDR3 bases: TGTGCCAGCAGGACGCCGGGACAGGGGAAATACGAGCAGTACTTC.

This rearrangement joins TRBV20-1 to TRBJ1-2; no clear D. Trimming shortened V by 2 bases and J by 8 bases, and 9 bases separated the two germline ends. Germline lookup yields CDR1 DFQATT and CDR2 SNEGSKA (reference sequence). The CDR3 runs to 11 residues. DNA for the CDR3: TGCAGTGCTAGAAAGGGCGGGGGCTACACCTTC. Encoded protein: CSARKGGGYTF.

CDR3 in DNA: TGTGCCAGCAGCTTAGAGTTCAACCCGGTAGCTTTCTTT. Amino acids: CASSLEFNPVAFF. The V and J genes are TRBV7-9 and TRBJ1-1; D is unclear. There are 13 residues in the CDR3. Germline CDR1 and CDR2: SEHNR and FQNEAQ (reference sequence). V was shortened by 1 base and J by 10 bases, with 13 bases between the two germline ends.

The J gene is TRBJ2-1, the V gene TRBV12-3 or TRBV12-4, with D perhaps TRBD2 (6 bases). The CDR3 has 13 residues. V lost 8 bases to trimming and J lost 3 bases, with 11 bases between them. CDR3 coding DNA: TGTGCCAGCGGGGACTCCTACTACAATGAGCAGTTCTTC. Its protein product is CASGDSYYNEQFF.

The chain joins TRBV5-1 to TRBJ2-5; 14 nucleotides align to TRBD2. Unmatched junction bases numbered 4, after V lost 4 bases and J lost 2 bases. Germline CDR1 and CDR2: SGHRS and YFSETQ. The CDR3 runs to 16 residues. This CDR3 reads CASSPGTSGGQETQYF. CDR3 in DNA: TGCGCCAGCAGCCCTGGGACTAGCGGGGGACAAGAGACCCAGTACTTC. Filled out from reference TRBV5-1 and TRBJ2-5, the complete variable domain reads KAGVTQTPRYLIKTRGQQVTLSCSPISGHRSVSWYQQTPGQGLQFLFEYFSETQRNKGNFPGRFSGRQFSNSRSEMNVSTLELGDSALYLCASSPGTSGGQETQYFGPGTRLLVL.

The chain joins TRBV28 to TRBJ1-2; 7 bases fit TRBD1. V lost 10 bases, J lost 3 bases, and 11 bases stayed unmatched. Germline V CDR1 and CDR2: MDHEN, SYDVKM. The length of the CDR3 is 14 residues. In nucleotides, the CDR3 is TGTGCCACCACACCTCCAGGGGGGCACTATGGCTACACCTTC. This gives the protein CATTPPGGHYGYTF.

The chain employs TRBV18 and TRBJ1-1; weak D call: TRBD1 (5 bases). Trimming cost V 9 bases and J 0 bases, with 8 bases left between them. The CDR3 has 12 amino acids. Germline V lookup: CDR1 KGHSH, CDR2 LQKENI. The CDR3 DNA follows: TGTGCCAGTAAGACAGTGAACACTGAAGCTTTCTTT. It translates to CASKTVNTEAFF. Drawing the rest from reference TRBV18 and TRBJ1-1, the complete variable domain is NAGVMQNPRHLVRRRGQEARLRCSPMKGHSHVYWYRQLPEEGLKFMVYLQKENIIDESGMPKERFSAEFPKEGPSILRIQQVVRGDSAAYFCASKTVNTEAFFGQGTRLTVV.

The chain uses TRBV2 and TRBJ1-2; 9 nucleotides align to TRBD1. Germline trimming cut 9 bases from V and 10 bases from J; bases unmatched to any gene: 9. This CDR3 has 12 residues. Germline loops: CDR1 SNHLY, CDR2 FYNNEI. The CDR3 loop is CARSGQGLSYTF. CDR3 sequence (DNA): TGTGCCAGGTCTGGACAGGGGCTCTCCTACACCTTC.

The rearrangement uses TRBV11-2 and TRBJ1-5, with no clear D. The CDR3 totals 14 residues. V gave up 1 base and J gave up 0 bases, with 4 bases separating them. Germline-derived CDR1 and CDR2 are SGHAT and FQNNGV. CDR3 residues: CASSLANSNQPQHF. CDR3 DNA sequence: TGTGCCAGCAGCTTAGCTAATAGCAATCAGCCCCAGCATTTT.

This clone was picked up one time. CDR3 loop: CASSPVSLYEGDTEAFF. The DNA for the CDR3 is TGTGCCAGCTCACCTGTATCGCTTTACGAAGGGGACACTGAAGCTTTCTTT. The V call is TRBV18, the J call TRBJ1-1, with a tentative D call TRBD1 (5 bases). The CDR3 runs to 17 residues. V lost 3 bases to trimming and J lost 3 bases, with 20 bases between them. Germline V gene lookup returns CDR1 KGHSH and CDR2 LQKENI.

This chain connects TRBV5-4 to TRBJ1-3, with D hard to call. Germline V gene data show CDR1 as SGHNT and CDR2 as YYREEE (reference sequence). The V end was cut by 2 bases, the J end by 0 bases, with 6 bases between. The CDR3 sequence is 14 residues long. The CDR3 DNA follows: TGTGCCAGCAGCTTATACAGCTCTGGAAACACCATATATTTT. Its translation: CASSLYSSGNTIYF.

This clone was picked up a small number of times. The chain is built from TRBV21-1 and TRBJ1-2; the DNA was not compared with TRBD1, the D call given in the table. TRBV21-1 is tagged as a pseudogene. CDR3 length: 14 residues. CDR3: CASSPGGAGYGYTF. The DNA for the CDR3 is TGTGCCAGCTCCCCAGGGGGCGCTGGCTATGGCTACACCTTC.

The chain recombines TRBV28 with TRBJ1-2, with TRBD1 matching over 8 bases. The CDR3 contains 14 residues. Germline CDR1 is MDHEN and CDR2 is SYDVKM. V trimming: 3 bases; J trimming: 6 bases; junction bases outside the gene matches: 6. CDR3 sequence: CASSFEDRVDGYTF. CDR3 DNA sequence: TGTGCCAGCAGTTTCGAGGACAGGGTTGATGGCTACACCTTC.

V is TRBV10-3 and J is TRBJ2-2, with 10 bases lining up with TRBD2. The ends lost 11 bases at V and 2 bases at J; junction bases unmatched: 5. The CDR3 has 14 residues. Germline CDR1 ENHRY, CDR2 SYGVKD. The CDR3 DNA reads TGTGCCTCGCAGCGGGGGGGTAACACCGGGGAGCTGTTTTTT. It translates to CASQRGGNTGELFF.

The chain joins TRBV5-1 to TRBJ1-3; D remains ambiguous. The germline V gene encodes CDR1 SGHRS and CDR2 YFSETQ. This CDR3 has 12 residues. With 4 bases removed from V and 4 bases from J, the gap between germline ends came to 6 bases. CDR3 coding DNA: TGCGCCAGCAGCAACGAGGGAAACACCATATATTTT. Its protein product is CASSNEGNTIYF. Variable domain in full (rest from reference TRBV5-1 and TRBJ1-3): KAGVTQTPRYLIKTRGQQVTLSCSPISGHRSVSWYQQTPGQGLQFLFEYFSETQRNKGNFPGRFSGRQFSNSRSEMNVSTLELGDSALYLCASSNEGNTIYFGEGSWLTVV.

This clone appeared a few times. The chain couples TRBV15 to TRBJ1-2; TRBD1 matches at 7 bases. There are 15 residues in the CDR3. Unmatched junction bases numbered 13, after V lost 6 bases and J lost 6 bases. Per germline, CDR1 LNHNV and CDR2 YYDKDF (reference sequence). CDR3 sequence: CATSPPSGTANGYTF. The CDR3 DNA reads as TGTGCCACCAGTCCTCCCTCCGGGACAGCAAATGGCTACACCTTC.

The V gene is TRBV7-8, the J gene TRBJ2-7; 10 bases map to TRBD1. J gave up 1 base and V 8 bases, and 14 bases lay outside the gene matches. CDR1 is SGHVS, CDR2 FQNEAQ, per germline. The CDR3 extends over 17 amino acids. CDR3 protein: CASRTLVGDRGSYEQYF. The CDR3 DNA reads as TGTGCCAGCCGTACTCTGGTGGGGGACAGGGGTTCCTACGAGCAGTACTTC.

The table lists this clone with a few counts. V is TRBV11-2 and J is TRBJ1-5; D may be TRBD1 (6 bases). This CDR3 is built from 14 residues. V lost 5 bases, J lost 4 bases, and 12 bases lay in between. The germline CDR1 and CDR2 sequences are SGHAT and FQNNGV. The CDR3 loop is CASSTLQGNQPQHF. In nucleotides, the CDR3 is TGTGCCAGCAGCACCCTCCAGGGGAATCAGCCCCAGCATTTT. Full variable domain (outside the CDR3, taken from reference TRBV11-2 and TRBJ1-5): EAGVAQSPRYKIIEKRQSVAFWCNPISGHATLYWYQQILGQGPKLLIQFQNNGVVDDSQLPKDRFSAERLKGVDSTLKIQPAKLEDSAVYLCASSTLQGNQPQHFGDGTRLSIL.

This chain connects TRBV7-8 to TRBJ1-5; 9 positions agree with TRBD1. Germline V gives CDR1 SGHVS, CDR2 FQNEAQ. The CDR3 runs 15 residues. V was pared by 6 bases and J by 1 base, with 4 bases of the junction left unmatched. The CDR3 bases are TGTGCCAGCAGTTGGACAGGGGCGAGCAATCAGCCCCAGCATTTT. Translating gives CASSWTGASNQPQHF.